This TCR beta chain was documented in a study of OX40 agonist ivuxolimab in advanced cancers. Study results and limitations: Antigens targeted by the expanded peripheral T cells were not determined.

The V gene's germline CDR1 is LGHNA and CDR2 YNFKEQ. V shed 0 bases and J shed 6 bases, with 9 bases lying between them. The CDR3 consists of 14 residues. Produced via immunoSEQ multiplex PCR; TCRdb's table is partial and in-frame only. This table holds some 30,000 clones, approximately 88% found once. Patients with a history of autoimmune disease or on systemic immunosuppression were excluded. Remarks on this clone: No antigen is known for it.

The chain uses TRBV4-2 and TRBJ1-5; TRBD1 is a possible D gene (5 bases). The sequencing used CD4+ or CD8+ T cells sorted from blood, collected in a trial of the OX40 agonist ivuxolimab. This receptor was identified in an adult with an advanced solid tumor such as melanoma, head and neck, liver or kidney cancer. The CDR3 region is CASSQEGVGQPQHF. The CDR3 nucleotides read TGTGCCAGCAGCCAAGAGGGGGTGGGTCAGCCCCAGCATTTT.